This TCR beta chain was captured in a study of T cell responses to AZD1222 COVID-19 vaccine. Germline V lookup: CDR1 SGHNT, CDR2 YENEEA. The ends were cut back, 3 bases at V and 5 bases at J, with 10 bases in the middle. The CDR3 has 14 residues. Remarks on this clone: Its antigen remains unidentified.

The data were produced by immunoSEQ multiplex PCR, yet TCRdb's version contains in-frame clones alone and is incomplete. The sample lists more than 95,000 clones; approximately 90% were seen once. Study conclusions and caveats: Per reports, nearly half of all spike-specific TCRs target regions that are unmutated in variants. Spike-specific TCR breadth rose after two AZD1222 doses, and depth rose as well. Clonal diversity was possibly underestimated, and white British individuals and females predominated among donors.

Second doses at about 4 or about 12 weeks were pooled. The specimen was peripheral blood, collected 28 days after the second AZD1222 dose. The chain carries TRBV11-3 and TRBJ1-4, with a tentative D call TRBD1 (5 bases). The TCR sequence derives from an adult who received the AZD1222 COVID-19 vaccine. CDR3 protein: CASSLGRINEKLFF. The CDR3 DNA reads TGTGCCAGCAGCTTGGGACGGATAAATGAAAAACTGTTTTTT.